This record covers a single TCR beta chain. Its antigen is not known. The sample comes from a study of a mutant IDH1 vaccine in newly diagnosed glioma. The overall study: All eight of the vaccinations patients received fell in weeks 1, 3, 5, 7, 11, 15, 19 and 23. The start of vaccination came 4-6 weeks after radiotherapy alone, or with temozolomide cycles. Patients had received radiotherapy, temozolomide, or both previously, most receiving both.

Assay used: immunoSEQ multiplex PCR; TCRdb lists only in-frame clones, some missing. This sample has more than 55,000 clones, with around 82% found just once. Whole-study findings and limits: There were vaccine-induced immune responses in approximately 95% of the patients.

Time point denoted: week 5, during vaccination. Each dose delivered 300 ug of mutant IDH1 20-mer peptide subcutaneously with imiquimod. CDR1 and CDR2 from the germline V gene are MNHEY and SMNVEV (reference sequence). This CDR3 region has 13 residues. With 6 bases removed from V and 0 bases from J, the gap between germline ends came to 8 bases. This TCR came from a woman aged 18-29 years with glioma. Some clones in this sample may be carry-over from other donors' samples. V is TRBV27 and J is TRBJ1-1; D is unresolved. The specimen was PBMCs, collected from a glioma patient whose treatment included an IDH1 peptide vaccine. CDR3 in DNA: TGTGCCAGCAGCTTACAGATGAACACTGAAGCTTTCTTT. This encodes CASSLQMNTEAFF.